This T cell receptor (beta chain) was documented in a study of blood T cell repertoires in COVID-19. About the research overall: Italy, Spain and the United States were the sources of the convalescent and acute COVID-19 samples.

TCRdb keeps only in-frame clones here, not all; method: immunoSEQ multiplex PCR. The sample includes roughly 100,000 clones, approximately 76% of them seen just once. Germline V gene lookup returns CDR1 SGHRS and CDR2 YFSETQ. Trimming cost V 2 bases and J 13 bases, with 13 bases left between them. There are 13 residues in the CDR3. Sequencing was performed on peripheral blood. The chain joins TRBV5-1 to TRBJ1-6; D ambiguous. This TCR came from a woman aged 70 to 79 with acute or convalescent COVID-19. Here the CDR3 DNA reads TGCGCCAGCAGCTTCGGTGAAGGGAGGCCCCTCCACTTT. Amino acids: CASSFGEGRPLHF.